This TCR beta chain emerged from a study of cytomegalovirus exposure and HLA in healthy donors. Primers: 60 Vbeta forward and 13 Jbeta reverse. The protocol was immunoSEQ multiplex PCR, while the TCRdb copy is restricted to in-frame clones and leaves out a portion. The sample has roughly 100,000 clones, 60% to 85% seen once. With 4 bases removed from V and 2 bases from J, the gap between germline ends came to 14 bases. Germline V gene lookup returns CDR1 SGDLS and CDR2 YYNGEE. The CDR3 has 15 residues. The sequence was obtained from a woman between 35 and 50 years old in good health and CMV-seropositive. The chain has TRBV9 and TRBJ2-3; tentatively, D is TRBD2 (5 bases). Sequencing used PBMCs. The CDR3: CASSSRSRDTDTQYF. As DNA, the CDR3 is TGTGCCAGCAGCTCCCGGTCGAGGGACACAGATACGCAGTATTTT.